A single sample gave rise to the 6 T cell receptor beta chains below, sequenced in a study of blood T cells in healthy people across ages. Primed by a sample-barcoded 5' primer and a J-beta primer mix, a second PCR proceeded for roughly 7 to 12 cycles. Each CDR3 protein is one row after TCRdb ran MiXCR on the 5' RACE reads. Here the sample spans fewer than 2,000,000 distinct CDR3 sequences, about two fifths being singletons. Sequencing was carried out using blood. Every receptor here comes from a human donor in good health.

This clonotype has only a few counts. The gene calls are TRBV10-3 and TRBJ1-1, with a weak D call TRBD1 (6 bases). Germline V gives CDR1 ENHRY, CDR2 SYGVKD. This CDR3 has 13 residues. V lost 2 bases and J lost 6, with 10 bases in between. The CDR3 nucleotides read TGTGCCATCAGTGAGGGGACATACCCTGAAGCTTTCTTT. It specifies CAISEGTYPEAFF.

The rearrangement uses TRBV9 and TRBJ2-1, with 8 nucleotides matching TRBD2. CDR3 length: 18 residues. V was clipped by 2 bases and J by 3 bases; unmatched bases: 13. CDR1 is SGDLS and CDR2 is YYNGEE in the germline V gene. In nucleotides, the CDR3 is TGTGCCAGCAGCGTTCTCCCCCTAAATAGCGGGGACTACAATGAGCAGTTCTTC. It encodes CASSVLPLNSGDYNEQFF.

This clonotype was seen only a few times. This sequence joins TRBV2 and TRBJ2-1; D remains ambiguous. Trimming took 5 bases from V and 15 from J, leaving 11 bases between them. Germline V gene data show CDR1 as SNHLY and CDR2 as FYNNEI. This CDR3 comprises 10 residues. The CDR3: CASSPASPFF. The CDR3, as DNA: TGTGCCAGCAGTCCCGCCTCCCCGTTCTTC.

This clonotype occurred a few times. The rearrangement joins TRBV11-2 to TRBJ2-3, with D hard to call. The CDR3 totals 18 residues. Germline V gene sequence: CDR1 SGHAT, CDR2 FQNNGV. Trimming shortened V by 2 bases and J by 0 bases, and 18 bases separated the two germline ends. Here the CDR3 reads CASSLLVAAYTSTDTQYF. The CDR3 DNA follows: TGTGCCAGCAGCTTATTGGTGGCAGCTTACACTAGCACAGATACGCAGTATTTT.

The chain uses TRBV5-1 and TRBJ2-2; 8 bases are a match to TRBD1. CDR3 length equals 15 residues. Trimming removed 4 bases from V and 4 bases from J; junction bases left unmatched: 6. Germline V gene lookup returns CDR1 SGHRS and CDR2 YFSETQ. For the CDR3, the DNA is TGCGCCAGCAGCAGGACAGGGACTGGCACCGGGGAGCTGTTTTTT. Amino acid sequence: CASSRTGTGTGELFF.

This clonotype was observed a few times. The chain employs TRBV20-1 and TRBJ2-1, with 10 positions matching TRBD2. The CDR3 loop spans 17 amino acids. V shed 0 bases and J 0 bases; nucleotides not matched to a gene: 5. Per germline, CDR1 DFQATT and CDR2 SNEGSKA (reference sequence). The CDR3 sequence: CSARELAGYFSYNEQFF. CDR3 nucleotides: TGCAGTGCTAGAGAACTAGCGGGGTACTTCTCCTACAATGAGCAGTTCTTC.